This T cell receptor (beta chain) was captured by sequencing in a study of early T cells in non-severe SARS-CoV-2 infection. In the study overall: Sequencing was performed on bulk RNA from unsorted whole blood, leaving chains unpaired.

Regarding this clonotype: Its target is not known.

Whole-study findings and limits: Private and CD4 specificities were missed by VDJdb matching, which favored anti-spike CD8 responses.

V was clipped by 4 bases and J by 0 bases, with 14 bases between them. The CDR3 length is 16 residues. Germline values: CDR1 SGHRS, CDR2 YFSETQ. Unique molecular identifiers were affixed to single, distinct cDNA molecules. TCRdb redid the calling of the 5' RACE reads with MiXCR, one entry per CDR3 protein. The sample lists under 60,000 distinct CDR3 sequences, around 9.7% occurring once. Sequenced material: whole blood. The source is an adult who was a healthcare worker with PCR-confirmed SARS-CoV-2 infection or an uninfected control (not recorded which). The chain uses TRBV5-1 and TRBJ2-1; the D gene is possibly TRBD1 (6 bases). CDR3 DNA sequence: TGCGCCAGCAGCGCAAAGACAGGTAGCTCCTACAATGAGCAGTTCTTC. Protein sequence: CASSAKTGSSYNEQFF. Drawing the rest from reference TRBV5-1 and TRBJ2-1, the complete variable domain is KAGVTQTPRYLIKTRGQQVTLSCSPISGHRSVSWYQQTPGQGLQFLFEYFSETQRNKGNFPGRFSGRQFSNSRSEMNVSTLELGDSALYLCASSAKTGSSYNEQFFGPGTRLTVL.